The TCR beta chain described here comes from a study of PD-1 blockade in mismatch repair-deficient tumors. For the study at large: Patients had around 11 mismatch repair-deficient cancer types, all previously treated and progressing.

This clone turned up a few times. The germline gene is not matched at one end of the junction; a read error may be the cause. All patients were mismatch repair deficient, assessed by either PCR or immunohistochemistry. Germline V CDR1 and CDR2: SNHLY, FYNNEI. This CDR3 region has 14 residues. Assay: immunoSEQ multiplex PCR; the TCRdb copy retains only in-frame clones and omits some. This sample has approximately 120,000 clones, with around 86% found just once. This TCR was recovered from an adult with mismatch repair-deficient cancer. The sequencing here drew on peripheral blood, taken 44 weeks after starting pembrolizumab. The gene calls are TRBV2 and TRBJ1-2, with D maybe TRBD1 (5 bases). CDR3 sequence (DNA): TGTGCCAGCAGGGAAGTAGGGGCAGGCTATGGCTACACCTTC. Its translation: CASREVGAGYGYTF.